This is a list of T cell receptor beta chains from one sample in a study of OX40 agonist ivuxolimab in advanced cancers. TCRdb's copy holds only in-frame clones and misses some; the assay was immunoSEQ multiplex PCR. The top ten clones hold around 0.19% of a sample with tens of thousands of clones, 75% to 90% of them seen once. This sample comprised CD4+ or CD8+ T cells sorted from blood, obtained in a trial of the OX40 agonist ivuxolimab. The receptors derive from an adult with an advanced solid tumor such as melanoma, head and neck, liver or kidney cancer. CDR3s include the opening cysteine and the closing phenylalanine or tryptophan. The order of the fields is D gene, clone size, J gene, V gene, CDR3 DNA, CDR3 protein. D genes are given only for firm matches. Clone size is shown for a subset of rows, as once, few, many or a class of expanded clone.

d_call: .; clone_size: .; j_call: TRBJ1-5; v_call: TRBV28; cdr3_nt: TGTGCCAGCAGTTTATGGTCAGGGGATCAGCCCCAGCATTTT; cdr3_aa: CASSLWSGDQPQHF
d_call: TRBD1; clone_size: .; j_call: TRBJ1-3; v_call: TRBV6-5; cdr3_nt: TGTGCCAGCAGAAGGACAGGGTCTGGAAACACCATATATTTT; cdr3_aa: CASRRTGSGNTIYF
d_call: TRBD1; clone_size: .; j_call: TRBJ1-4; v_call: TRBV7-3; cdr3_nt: TGTGCCAGCAGCATCACAGGGGCTAATGAAAAACTGTTTTTT; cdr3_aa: CASSITGANEKLFF
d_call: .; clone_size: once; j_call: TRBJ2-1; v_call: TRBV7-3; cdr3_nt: TGTGCCAGCAGCGGAGCCCTGGCGGCCTACAATGAGCAGTTCTTC; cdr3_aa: CASSGALAAYNEQFF
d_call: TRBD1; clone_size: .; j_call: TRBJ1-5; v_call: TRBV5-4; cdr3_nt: TGTGCCAGCAGCCCGGACAGGGGGCTAGGCCAGCCCCAGCATTTT; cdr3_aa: CASSPDRGLGQPQHF
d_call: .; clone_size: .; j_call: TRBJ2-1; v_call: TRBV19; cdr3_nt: TGTGCCAGTAGTATAACCGGGGTTAGCTCCTACAATGAGCAGTTCTTC; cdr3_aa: CASSITGVSSYNEQFF
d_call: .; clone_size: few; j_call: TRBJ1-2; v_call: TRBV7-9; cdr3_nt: TGTGCCAGCAGCTTAGACCGGGGGTTCGCTTATGGCTACACCTTC; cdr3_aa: CASSLDRGFAYGYTF
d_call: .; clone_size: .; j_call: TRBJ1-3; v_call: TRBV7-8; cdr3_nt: TGTGCCAGCAGCCCCAGGGGCCTCAGTGGAAACACCATATATTTT; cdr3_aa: CASSPRGLSGNTIYF
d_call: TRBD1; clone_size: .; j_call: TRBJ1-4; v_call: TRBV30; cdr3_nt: TGTGCCTGGAGGGCCCGGGACAGGGCGAGAGAAAAACTGTTTTTT; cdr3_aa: CAWRARDRAREKLFF
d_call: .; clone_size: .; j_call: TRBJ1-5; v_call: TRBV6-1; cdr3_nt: TGTGCCAGCAGTGGGCCCAGAGAGCCCCAGCATTTT; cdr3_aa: CASSGPREPQHF
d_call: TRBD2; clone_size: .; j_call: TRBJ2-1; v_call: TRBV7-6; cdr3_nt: TGTGCCAGCAGCCACAAGCGGGGGACTGGATCCTACAATGAGCAGTTCTTC; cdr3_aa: CASSHKRGTGSYNEQFF
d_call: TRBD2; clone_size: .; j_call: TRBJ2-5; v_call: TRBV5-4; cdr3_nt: TGTGCCAGCAGCAAAGCGGGGGAGTCCCAAGAGACCCAGTACTTC; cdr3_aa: CASSKAGESQETQYF
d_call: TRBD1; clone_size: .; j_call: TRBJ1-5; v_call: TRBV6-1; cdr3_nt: TGTGCCAGCAGTTCGACAGGGATGGGCAATCAGCCCCAGCATTTT; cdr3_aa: CASSSTGMGNQPQHF
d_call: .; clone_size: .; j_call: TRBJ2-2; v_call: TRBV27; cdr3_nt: TGTGCCAGCAGTCTTCACCGATCGGACGGACGGGCCGCCGGGGAGCTGTTTTTT; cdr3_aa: CASSLHRSDGRAAGELFF
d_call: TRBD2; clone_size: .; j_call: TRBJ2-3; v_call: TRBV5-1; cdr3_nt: TGCGCCAGCAGCGGGGGGGATCCCTCAGATACGCAGTATTTT; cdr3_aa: CASSGGDPSDTQYF
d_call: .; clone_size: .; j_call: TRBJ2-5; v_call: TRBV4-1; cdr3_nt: TGCGCCAGCAGCCGTGCTAGCCAAGAGACCCAGTACTTC; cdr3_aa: CASSRASQETQYF
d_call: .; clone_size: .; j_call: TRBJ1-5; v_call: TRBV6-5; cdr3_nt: TGTGCCAGCAGTCCCCTCGGGGAGAGCAATCAGCCCCAGCATTTT; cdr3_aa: CASSPLGESNQPQHF
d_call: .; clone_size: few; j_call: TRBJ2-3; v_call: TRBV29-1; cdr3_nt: TGCAGCGTCGGCCCCTCTGATACGCAGTATTTT; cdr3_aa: CSVGPSDTQYF
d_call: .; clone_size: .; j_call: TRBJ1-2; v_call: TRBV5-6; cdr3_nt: TGTGCCAGCAGCTTTGGTCGGTTCTATGGCTACACCTTC; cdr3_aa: CASSFGRFYGYTF
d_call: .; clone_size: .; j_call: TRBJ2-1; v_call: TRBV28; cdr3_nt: TGTGCCAGCAGCCTAGCGGACCAGGGGGATGAGCAGTTCTTC; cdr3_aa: CASSLADQGDEQFF
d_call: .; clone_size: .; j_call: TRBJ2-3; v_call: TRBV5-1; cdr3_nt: TGCGCCAGCAGTTCTCCCGACAGCACAGATACGCAGTATTTT; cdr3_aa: CASSSPDSTDTQYF
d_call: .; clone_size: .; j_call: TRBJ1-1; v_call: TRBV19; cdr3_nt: TGTGCCAGTAGTATAGGGCGGCTTTTCACGAACACTGAAGCTTTCTTT; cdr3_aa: CASSIGRLFTNTEAFF
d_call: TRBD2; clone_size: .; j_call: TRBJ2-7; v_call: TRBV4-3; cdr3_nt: TGCGCCAGCAGCCAACCCACGGGTGGACTAGCGGGCAACTACGAGCAGTACTTC; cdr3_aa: CASSQPTGGLAGNYEQYF
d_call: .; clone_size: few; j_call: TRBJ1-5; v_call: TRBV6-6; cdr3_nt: TGTGCCAGCAGTCTTCAGCCCCAGCATTTT; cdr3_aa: CASSLQPQHF
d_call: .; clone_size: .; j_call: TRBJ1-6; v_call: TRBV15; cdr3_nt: TGTGCCACCAGCAGCCCCGAGGAGGGGCGCCATTCACCCCTCCACTTT; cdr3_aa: CATSSPEEGRHSPLHF
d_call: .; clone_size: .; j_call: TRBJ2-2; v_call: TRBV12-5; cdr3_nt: TGTGCTAGTGGTTTGACAGGGACCGGGGAGCTGTTTTTT; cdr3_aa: CASGLTGTGELFF
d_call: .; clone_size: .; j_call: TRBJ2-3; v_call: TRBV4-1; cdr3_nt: TGCGCCAGCAGGGACCCTAAGAGCACAGATACGCAGTATTTT; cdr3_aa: CASRDPKSTDTQYF
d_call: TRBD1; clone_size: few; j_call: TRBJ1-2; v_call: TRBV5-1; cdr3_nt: TGCGCCAGCAGTCCGGACAGGGACAACTATGGCTACACCTTC; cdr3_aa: CASSPDRDNYGYTF
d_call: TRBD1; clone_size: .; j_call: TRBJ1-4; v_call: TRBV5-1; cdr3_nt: TGCGCCAGCAGAGCGACAGGGGAGGCGGCTGAAAAACTGTTTTTT; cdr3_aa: CASRATGEAAEKLFF
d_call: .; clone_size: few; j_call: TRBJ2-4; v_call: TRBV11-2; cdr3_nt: TGTGCCAGCAGCCAACAGGGAAACTCGAACATTCAGTACTTC; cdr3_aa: CASSQQGNSNIQYF
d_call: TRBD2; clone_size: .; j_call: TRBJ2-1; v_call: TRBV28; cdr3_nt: TGTGCCAGCAGTTTCAGCGGGAGGTTCAATGAGCAGTTCTTC; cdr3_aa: CASSFSGRFNEQFF
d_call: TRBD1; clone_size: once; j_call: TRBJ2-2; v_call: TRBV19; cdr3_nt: TGTGCCAGTAGTATCAGGACAGGGCGGAGCACCGGGGAGCTGTTTTTT; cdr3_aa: CASSIRTGRSTGELFF
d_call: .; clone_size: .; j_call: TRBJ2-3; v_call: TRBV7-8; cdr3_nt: TGTGCCAGCAGCTTAGCCAGGGGTGCAGATACGCAGTATTTT; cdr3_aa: CASSLARGADTQYF
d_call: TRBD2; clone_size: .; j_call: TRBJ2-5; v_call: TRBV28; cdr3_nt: TGTGCCAGCAGTTCCGCGGGAGAAACCCAGTACTTC; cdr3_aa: CASSSAGETQYF
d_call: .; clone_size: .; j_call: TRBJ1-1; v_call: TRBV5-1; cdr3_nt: TGCGCCAGCAGCTTGGAGACAGCGAACACTGAAGCTTTCTTT; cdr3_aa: CASSLETANTEAFF
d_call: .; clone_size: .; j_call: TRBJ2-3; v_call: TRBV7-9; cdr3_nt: TGTGCCAGCAGCTTAAGGGGGGCCGACACAGATACGCAGTATTTT; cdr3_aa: CASSLRGADTDTQYF
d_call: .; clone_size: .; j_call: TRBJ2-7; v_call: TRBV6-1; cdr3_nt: TGTGCCAGCAGTGACGCCCTTTTCCCCTACGAGCAGTACTTC; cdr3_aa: CASSDALFPYEQYF
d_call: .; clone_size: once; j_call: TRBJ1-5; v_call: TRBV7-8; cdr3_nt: TGTGCCAGCAGCTTAGTGATGACAGGCGTCGTTGGGCAGCCCCAGCATTTT; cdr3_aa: CASSLVMTGVVGQPQHF
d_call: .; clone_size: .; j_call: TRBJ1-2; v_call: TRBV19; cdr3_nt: TGTGCCAGTACCATAGGTGGGCGGAATGGCTACACCTTC; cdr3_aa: CASTIGGRNGYTF
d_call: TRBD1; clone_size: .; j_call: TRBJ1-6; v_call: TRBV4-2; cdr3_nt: TGTGCCAGCAGCCAAGATCTCCTGGACAGGGGGCGATCACCCCTCCACTTT; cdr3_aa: CASSQDLLDRGRSPLHF
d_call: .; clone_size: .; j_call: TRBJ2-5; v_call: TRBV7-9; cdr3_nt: TGTGCCAGCAGCTTAGGACGACGATTAGGGGAGACCCAGTACTTC; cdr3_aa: CASSLGRRLGETQYF
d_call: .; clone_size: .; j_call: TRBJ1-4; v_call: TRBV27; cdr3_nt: TGTGCCGTAGGAAGGGTGGCTAATGAAAAACTGTTTTTT; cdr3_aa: CAVGRVANEKLFF
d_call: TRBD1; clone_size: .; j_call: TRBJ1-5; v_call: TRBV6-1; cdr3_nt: TGTGCCAGCAAAGAGGGGGCAGGGTTCAATCAGCCCCAGCATTTT; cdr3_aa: CASKEGAGFNQPQHF
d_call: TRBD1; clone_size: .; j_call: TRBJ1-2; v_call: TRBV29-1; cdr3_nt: TGCAGCGCTAGACAGGGAGTCTATGGCTACACCTTC; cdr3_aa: CSARQGVYGYTF
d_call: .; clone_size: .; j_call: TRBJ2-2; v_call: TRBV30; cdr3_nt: TGTGCCTGGAGTAGCGCGAACACCGGGGAGCTGTTTTTT; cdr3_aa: CAWSSANTGELFF
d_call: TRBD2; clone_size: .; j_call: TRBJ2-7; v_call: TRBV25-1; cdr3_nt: TGTGCCAGCAGTGAACCCTGGACTAGCCAGTACTTC; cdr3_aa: CASSEPWTSQYF
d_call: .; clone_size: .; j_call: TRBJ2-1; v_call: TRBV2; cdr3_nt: TGTGCCAGCAGTTCCCTGCCTGGCTCGGAGCAGTTCTTC; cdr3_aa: CASSSLPGSEQFF
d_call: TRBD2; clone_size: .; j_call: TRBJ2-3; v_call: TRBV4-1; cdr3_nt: TGCGCCAGCAGCCCTGGACTAGCGGGGGACGGTACGCAGTATTTT; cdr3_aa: CASSPGLAGDGTQYF
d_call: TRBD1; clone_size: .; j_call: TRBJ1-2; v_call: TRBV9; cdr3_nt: TGTGCCAGCAGCGGGCGACAGGGGGCAACCGTAGATGGCTACACCTTC; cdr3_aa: CASSGRQGATVDGYTF
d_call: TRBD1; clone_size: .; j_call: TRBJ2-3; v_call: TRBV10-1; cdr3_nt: TGCGCCAGCAGTGAGGACAGGGGTACAGATACGCAGTATTTT; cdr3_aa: CASSEDRGTDTQYF
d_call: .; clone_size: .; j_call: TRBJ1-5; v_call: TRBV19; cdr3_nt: TGTGCCAGTAGTATAGCCAACCAGCCCCAGCATTTT; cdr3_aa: CASSIANQPQHF
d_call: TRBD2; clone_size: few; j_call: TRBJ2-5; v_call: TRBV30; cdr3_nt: TGTGCCCTGAAGGGGAGCGGGAGGGCCTGGGAGACCCAGTACTTC; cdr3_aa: CALKGSGRAWETQYF
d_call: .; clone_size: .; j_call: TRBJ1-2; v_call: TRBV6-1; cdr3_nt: TGTGCCAGCAGTGAACCTGGGGACACCTCATCGAGGAGAAATGGCTACACCTTC; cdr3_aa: CASSEPGDTSSRRNGYTF
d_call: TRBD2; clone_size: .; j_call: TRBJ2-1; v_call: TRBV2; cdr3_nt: TGTGCCAGCAGTGAAGGCTGGGGTCTGACTAGCGGGAGGGCCTACAATGAGCAGTTCTTC; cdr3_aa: CASSEGWGLTSGRAYNEQFF
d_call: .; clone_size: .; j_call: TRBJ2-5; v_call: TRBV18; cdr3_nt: TGTGCCAGCTCACCATTGACAGCCCAAGAGACCCAGTACTTC; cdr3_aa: CASSPLTAQETQYF